This TCR beta chain originates from a study of cytotoxic CD8 clonotypes in ibrutinib-treated CLL. Study overall: Following treatment for a median around 11 months, range 6 to 36, response samples were then taken.

The table came from immunoSEQ multiplex PCR; TCRdb's copy has only in-frame clones and leaves some out. In the table there are 150,000 to 200,000 clones, roughly four fifths of which are singletons. CDR1 and CDR2 from the germline V gene are MDHEN and SYDVKM. V was cut by 1 base and J by 5 bases, with 9 bases left in between. This CDR3 has 15 residues. This receptor was identified in a human donor with chronic lymphocytic leukemia. This chain joins TRBV28 and TRBJ1-6; D remains unclear. Sample: PBMCs, taken after 12 months of ibrutinib treatment. This CDR3 is CASSLSPSNNSPLHF. CDR3 nucleotides: TGTGCCAGCAGTTTATCCCCTTCGAATAATTCACCCCTCCACTTT.